This passage covers 20 T cell receptor beta chains from one sample sequenced in a study of shared clonotypes between healthy human individuals. Terminally differentiated effector memory CD45RA+ cells were excluded by CCR7 positive selection of CD45RO-negative cells. Produced via immunoSEQ multiplex PCR; TCRdb's table is partial and in-frame only. This sample has about 800,000 clones, with about 96% found just once. The source material was naive CD8+ T cells sorted from blood. The source of these receptors is a man aged 25 to 40 in good health.

The rearrangement uses TRBV25-1 and TRBJ1-1; D not certain. The germline CDR1 and CDR2 sequences are MGHDK and SYGVNS. The germline V and J ends were trimmed by 3 bases and 5 bases, with 4 bases remaining between them. The CDR3 runs to 11 residues. This CDR3 reads CASSDLTEAFF. The DNA for the CDR3 is TGTGCCAGCAGTGATCTTACTGAAGCTTTCTTT.

For this clone: Other DNA sequences in the same sample also yield this CDR3. This rearrangement joins TRBV5-1 to TRBJ2-7, with 11 positions matching TRBD1. The germline gives CDR1 SGHRS, CDR2 YFSETQ. J gave up 4 bases and V 4 bases, and 4 bases lay outside the gene matches. The CDR3 totals 14 residues. The CDR3 region is CASSPGTGGYEQYF. The DNA of the CDR3 is TGCGCCAGCAGCCCCGGGACAGGGGGGTACGAGCAGTACTTC.

The J gene is TRBJ2-7, the V gene TRBV11-1, with no clear D. Deletions cut 5 bases from V and 2 bases from J, with 10 bases between. CDR1 and CDR2 (germline): SGHAT, FQDESV (reference sequence). CDR3 length equals 13 residues. The CDR3: CASSPDLTYEQYF. As DNA, the CDR3 is TGTGCCAGCAGCCCCGACTTAACCTACGAGCAGTACTTC. Full variable domain (rest looked up from reference TRBV11-1 and TRBJ2-7): EAEVAQSPRYKITEKSQAVAFWCDPISGHATLYWYRQILGQGPELLVQFQDESVVDDSQLPKDRFSAERLKGVDSTLKIQPAELGDSAMYLCASSPDLTYEQYFGPGTRLTVT.

This chain joins TRBV4-1 and TRBJ1-2; perhaps TRBD1 as D (5 bases). The CDR3 loop spans 15 amino acids. CDR1 and CDR2 from the germline V gene are MGHRA and YSYEKL. Trimming pared 5 bases from V and 2 bases from J, leaving 15 bases between. The CDR3 DNA is TGCGCCAGCAGCGCGACCGGGACCCTAAACTATGGCTACACCTTC. Translated, it gives CASSATGTLNYGYTF.

This chain joins TRBV7-2 and TRBJ2-1, with D hard to call. The CDR3 is made up of 15 amino acids. The V gene's germline CDR1 is SGHTA and CDR2 FQGNSA. V lost 5 bases, J lost 8 bases, and 19 bases lay in between. CDR3: CASSHPGSRQDEQFF. In nucleotides, the CDR3 is TGTGCCAGCAGCCATCCGGGTAGCCGGCAGGATGAGCAGTTCTTC.

The V and J genes are TRBV11-2 and TRBJ2-7; 10 bases match TRBD1. The CDR3 length is 18 residues. The V and J ends lost 8 bases and 0 bases, in that order; junction bases with no gene match: 16. CDR1 is SGHAT, CDR2 FQNNGV, per germline. The CDR3 here is CASGGTGEGSGYSYEQYF. In DNA, the CDR3 is TGTGCCAGCGGGGGGACAGGGGAGGGTAGCGGTTACTCCTACGAGCAGTACTTC.

The gene calls are TRBV29-1 and TRBJ1-2; no clear D. The CDR3 is 13 residues long. V dropped 4 bases and J dropped 3 bases, with 12 bases sitting between them. From germline, CDR1 is SQVTM and CDR2 ANQGSEA. The DNA for the CDR3 is TGCAGCGTTGCTTGGGGTGTTGACTATGGCTACACCTTC. It is translated as CSVAWGVDYGYTF.

This rearrangement joins TRBV27 to TRBJ2-5; 9 nucleotides agree with TRBD2. V lost 4 bases and J lost 4; bases outside the gene matches: 7. Germline V gives CDR1 MNHEY, CDR2 SMNVEV (reference sequence). The length of the CDR3 is 15 residues. The CDR3 region has the DNA TGTGCCAGCAGTTCCGCGGGAGGGCCAGGAGAGACCCAGTACTTC. This sequence encodes CASSSAGGPGETQYF.

The chain employs TRBV5-1 and TRBJ2-7; 8 bases align to TRBD2. There are 14 residues in the CDR3. V shed 2 bases, J shed 2 bases, and the junction held 3 bases outside the gene matches. Germline CDR1 and CDR2: SGHRS and YFSETQ. The CDR3 DNA reads TGCGCCAGCAGCTTTAGTAGCGGGACCTACGAGCAGTACTTC. Its protein is CASSFSSGTYEQYF.

The chain links TRBV25-1 to TRBJ2-4; D might be TRBD2 (7 bases). Germline V gene data show CDR1 as MGHDK and CDR2 as SYGVNS. V lost 6 bases, J lost 4 bases, and 25 bases lay in between. The CDR3 contains 18 residues. The CDR3 is CASRHTFPRGARKNIQYF. In nucleotides, the CDR3 is TGTGCCAGCAGACACACCTTCCCACGGGGGGCCCGGAAAAACATTCAGTACTTC.

This chain links TRBV28 with TRBJ2-1; a possible D gene is TRBD1 (6 bases). CDR3 length equals 22 residues. V was shortened by 4 bases and J by 0 bases, with 31 bases between the two germline ends. Per germline, CDR1 MDHEN and CDR2 SYDVKM. The CDR3 DNA reads as TGTGCCAGCAGTTCCAAACCATACAGGGATCCCCTCCCCCAGAGCTCCTACAATGAGCAGTTCTTC. This codes for CASSSKPYRDPLPQSSYNEQFF.

The chain links TRBV5-1 to TRBJ2-1, with D perhaps matching TRBD2 (6 bases). This CDR3 has 16 amino acids. V was cut by 4 bases and J by 4 bases, with 18 bases left in between. Germline V gene lookup returns CDR1 SGHRS and CDR2 YFSETQ. CDR3 in DNA: TGCGCCAGCAGCGTCGCTACTAGCTCTCATTACAATGAGCAGTTCTTC. It encodes CASSVATSSHYNEQFF.

This clone showed up just a few times. This rearrangement joins TRBV9 to TRBJ1-1; D is unclear. This CDR3 is 14 amino acids long. Trimming took off 1 base at V and 0 bases at J, with 7 bases between the two ends. Germline V lookup: CDR1 SGDLS, CDR2 YYNGEE. The CDR3 reads CASSVLGMNTEAFF. In DNA, the CDR3 is TGTGCCAGCAGCGTATTAGGCATGAACACTGAAGCTTTCTTT.

V gene TRBV11-3 combines with J gene TRBJ2-1; TRBD1 matches 9 bases. CDR1 SGHNT and CDR2 YENEEA come from the germline V gene. This CDR3 contains 14 residues. The junction had 7 bases not matched to a gene; V was cut back by 5 bases and J by 8 bases. The CDR3 loop is CASSGHRGRDEQFF. CDR3 coding DNA: TGTGCCAGCAGCGGACACAGGGGGCGCGATGAGCAGTTCTTC.

Of note for this clone: Other DNA sequences of this sample code for an identical CDR3. This chain's CDR3 is CASSFSLNTEAFF. CDR3 bases: TGTGCCAGCAGTTTTTCTTTGAACACTGAAGCTTTCTTT. The chain recombines TRBV28 with TRBJ1-1; no firm D call. The CDR3 has 13 amino acids. Germline V gene sequence: CDR1 MDHEN, CDR2 SYDVKM. Trimming pared 3 bases from V and 0 bases from J, leaving 5 bases between. Full variable domain (outside the CDR3, taken from reference TRBV28 and TRBJ1-1): DVKVTQSSRYLVKRTGEKVFLECVQDMDHENMFWYRQDPGLGLRLIYFSYDVKMKEKGDIPEGYSVSREKKERFSLILESASTNQTSMYLCASSFSLNTEAFFGQGTRLTVV.

This clone was observed once. The CDR3 DNA follows: TGTGCCAGCAGCCGAACCGGGACTGATGTCGAGCAGTACTTC. Protein sequence: CASSRTGTDVEQYF. The chain employs TRBV27 and TRBJ2-7; a possible D gene is TRBD2 (6 bases). This CDR3 contains 14 residues. Germline CDR1 and CDR2: MNHEY and SMNVEV (reference sequence). V was clipped by 6 bases and J by 6 bases, with 18 bases between them.

V is TRBV6-5 and J is TRBJ1-4; D not resolved. Looked up from germline, CDR1 is MNHEY and CDR2 is SVGAGI. The V and J ends lost 2 bases and 10 bases respectively, with 8 bases between them. CDR3 length: 12 residues. CDR3 loop: CASSYPGGKLFF. The DNA of the CDR3 is TGTGCCAGCAGTTACCCGGGTGGAAAACTGTTTTTT.

The chain recombines TRBV7-9 with TRBJ2-7, with D perhaps TRBD2 (6 bases). Germline loops: CDR1 SEHNR, CDR2 FQNEAQ (reference sequence). V shed 5 bases and J shed 2 bases, with 13 bases lying between them. The CDR3 covers 14 residues. The CDR3 DNA reads as TGTGCCAGCAGCGCATCGCTAGCGACCTACGAGCAGTACTTC. As protein: CASSASLATYEQYF.

CDR3 sequence: CASRKGPASGNTIYF. CDR3 nucleotide sequence: TGTGCCAGCAGGAAGGGGCCCGCCTCTGGAAACACCATATATTTT. The chain recombines TRBV28 with TRBJ1-3; D might be TRBD1 (5 bases). Germline V gene data show CDR1 as MDHEN and CDR2 as SYDVKM. V dropped 6 bases and J dropped 0 bases, with 12 bases sitting between them. The CDR3 covers 15 residues.

In regard to this clone: The sample carries other DNA sequences with the same CDR3. V usage is TRBV7-9 and J usage is TRBJ2-7, with D unclear. Trimming took off 5 bases at V and 2 bases at J, with 4 bases between the two ends. The germline gives CDR1 SEHNR, CDR2 FQNEAQ (reference sequence). CDR3 length: 11 amino acids. CDR3 sequence: CASSATYEQYF. DNA for the CDR3: TGTGCCAGCAGCGCGACCTACGAGCAGTACTTC.